These 10 T cell receptor beta chains were all obtained from the same sample, sequenced in a study of CD8 T cells in Susac syndrome. Reverse transcription of 0.5 to 1 ug RNA was performed with random hexamers. One entry per CDR3 protein, called by TCRdb with MiXCR from the immunoSEQ multiplex PCR reads. The repertoire holds some 110,000 distinct CDR3 sequences, with over 90% as singletons. The sample taken for sequencing was CD8+ T cells from PBMCs. The receptors were gathered from a human donor with multiple sclerosis.

V is TRBV12-3 or TRBV12-4 and J is TRBJ2-2; D is perhaps TRBD1 (6 bases). V lost 5 bases, J lost 8 bases, and 9 bases lay in between. CDR3 size: 12 residues. DNA for the CDR3: TGTGCCAGCAGTCCTACAGGGGGGGAGCTGTTTTTT. The encoded protein is CASSPTGGELFF.

The J gene is TRBJ1-5, the V gene TRBV2; tentative D call: TRBD1 (5 bases). The CDR3 covers 12 residues. Looked up from germline, CDR1 is SNHLY and CDR2 is FYNNEI. The germline V and J ends were trimmed by 6 bases and 6 bases, with 9 bases remaining between them. The CDR3 region has the DNA TGTGCCAGCAGGGACGGGGCTCAGCCCCAGCATTTT. Its translation: CASRDGAQPQHF.

CDR3 in DNA: TGTGCCAGCAGTGATACCCCTAGAGCGGGAGTAGGCTACAATGAGCAGTTCTTC. It codes for CASSDTPRAGVGYNEQFF. The chain couples TRBV2 to TRBJ2-1; 8 nucleotides agree with TRBD2. The germline V gene encodes CDR1 SNHLY and CDR2 FYNNEI. This CDR3 is 18 amino acids long. Germline trimming cut 3 bases from V and 3 bases from J; bases unmatched to any gene: 13.

The chain joins TRBV7-9 to TRBJ2-7; TRBD1 matches at 7 bases. The CDR3 runs to 15 residues. Looked up from germline, CDR1 is SEHNR and CDR2 is FQNEAQ (reference sequence). V was pared by 5 bases and J by 4 bases, with 11 bases of the junction left unmatched. As DNA, the CDR3 is TGTGCCAGCAGCCCAGGGGGACAGCAATTTTACGAGCAGTACTTC. This sequence encodes CASSPGGQQFYEQYF.

The gene calls are TRBV6-6 and TRBJ1-5; 8 bases match TRBD1. CDR1 and CDR2 from the germline V gene are MNHNY and SVGAGI (reference sequence). Trimming at V came to 7 bases and at J to 4 bases, leaving 9 bases not matched to a gene. This CDR3 contains 15 residues. The CDR3 loop is CASNGQGFRNQPQHF. The CDR3 nucleotides are TGTGCCAGCAACGGACAGGGTTTCCGAAATCAGCCCCAGCATTTT.

For this clonotype: Germline is not matched at one junction end, which may reflect a read error. The J gene is TRBJ2-3, the V gene TRBV2; possible D gene TRBD2, 5 bases. This CDR3 is built from 12 residues. Germline-derived CDR1 and CDR2 are SNHLY and FYNNEI. The CDR3: CASLSGTDTQYF. CDR3 DNA sequence: TGCGCCAGCCTTAGCGGCACAGATACGCAGTATTTT.

The gene calls are TRBV10-2 and TRBJ1-1; D ambiguous. CDR1 and CDR2 from the germline V gene are WSHSY and SAAADI. The ends were cut back, 7 bases at V and 5 bases at J, with 8 bases in the middle. The CDR3 consists of 11 residues. CDR3 sequence (DNA): TGCGCCAGCACCCAGCGGACTGAAGCTTTCTTT. Its translation is CASTQRTEAFF.

The chain links TRBV18 to TRBJ2-2; D not certain. Germline CDR1 is KGHSH and CDR2 is LQKENI. This CDR3 comprises 15 residues. V shed 0 bases and J shed 3 bases, with 8 bases lying between them. CDR3 nucleotides: TGTGCCAGCTCACCACCGTCCGCGGACACCGGGGAGCTGTTTTTT. Encoded protein: CASSPPSADTGELFF.

The CDR3 DNA follows: TGCAGTGCTGGCAGGGTTGGAGAGACCCAGTACTTC. Its protein is CSAGRVGETQYF. V and J are TRBV20-1 and TRBJ2-5, with a weak D call TRBD1 (5 bases). Trimming took off 5 bases at V and 4 bases at J, with 11 bases between the two ends. The CDR3 contains 12 residues. CDR1 is DFQATT, CDR2 SNEGSKA, per germline (reference sequence).

The rearrangement links TRBV4-1 to TRBJ2-7, with a tentative D call TRBD2 (6 bases). Germline-derived CDR1 and CDR2 are MGHRA and YSYEKL. Trimming took off 5 bases at V and 3 bases at J, with 11 bases between the two ends. CDR3 length: 13 residues. CDR3 sequence: CASSTSPDYEQYF. The DNA of the CDR3 is TGCGCCAGCAGCACTAGCCCCGACTACGAGCAGTACTTC.